Below, 27 T cell receptor beta chains from the same sample are listed, as sequenced in a study of tumor-infiltrating lymphocytes in primary liver carcinoma. They got blood RNA out of unsorted whole blood and also pulled out germline DNA. A primer in the constant region served to generate TCR beta cDNA from approximately 500 ng of total RNA. Three nested multiplex PCR rounds of slightly modified ARM-PCR generated TCR beta libraries. Two initial PCR rounds of about 11 cycles each paired TRBV1-TRBV30 forward primers with a C-beta reverse primer. TCRdb re-called the multiplex PCR reads through MiXCR, storing one row per CDR3 protein. Of about 200,000 distinct CDR3 sequences in the sample, 65% were seen once. Source material: peripheral blood. All receptors come from a woman aged 55-69 years with primary liver carcinoma and hepatitis B virus infection.

Points on this clonotype: This may come from a read error, since a much larger clone is one base off. The genes are TRBV4-1 and TRBJ1-1; D is unclear. Germline lookup yields CDR1 MGHRA and CDR2 YSYEKL. The CDR3 is 12 residues long. The CDR3 DNA reads TGCGCCAGCAGCCAAGACCACACTGAAACTTTCTTT. This translates into CASSQDHTETFF.

The table lists this clonotype with a count of one. A read error may account for a junction end that differs from germline. The chain employs TRBV29-1 and TRBJ2-7; D is perhaps TRBD2 (5 bases). The germline V gene has CDR1 SQVTM and CDR2 ANQGSEA. This CDR3 has 12 amino acids. The CDR3 sequence is CSVGGPRYEQFF. CDR3 in DNA: TGCAGCGTTGGAGGGCCCCGCTACGAGCAATTCTTC.

About this clonotype itself: Its ends do not fully match the called genes, so a read error is possible. The CDR3 here is CASRLDVQWDQFF. CDR3 nucleotides: TGTGCCAGCAGGTTAGATGTTCAGTGGGATCAGTTCTTC. The chain combines TRBV11-2 with TRBJ2-1, with unresolved D. The CDR3 sequence is 13 residues long. Germline V gives CDR1 SGHAT, CDR2 FQNNGV.

Of note for this clonotype: One end of the junction varies from germline; a read error may be responsible. The rearrangement links TRBV11-2 to TRBJ2-5; weak D call: TRBD1 (6 bases). Germline V lookup: CDR1 SGHAT, CDR2 FQNNGV. This CDR3 has 13 residues. The CDR3 spells CARSFDRQETQYF. CDR3 nucleotides: TGTGCCAGGAGCTTTGACAGGCAAGAGACCCAGTACTTC.

This rearrangement joins TRBV2 to TRBJ2-1, with D perhaps matching TRBD1 (5 bases). The CDR3 loop spans 14 amino acids. The V gene lost 6 bases and the J gene lost 0 bases, with 9 bases spanning the gap. The germline V gene encodes CDR1 SNHLY and CDR2 FYNNEI. For the CDR3, the DNA is TGTGCCAGCAGGGCAGGGAACTCCTACAATGAGCAGTTCTTC. Translated, it gives CASRAGNSYNEQFF.

This clonotype was detected a few times. The J gene is TRBJ1-1, the V gene TRBV28; no clear D. CDR1 MDHEN and CDR2 SYDVKM come from the germline V gene. Trimming took 4 bases from V and 8 from J, leaving 11 bases between them. There are 12 residues in the CDR3. CDR3 bases: TGTGCCAGCAGTTCGGTCAGCCGAGAAGCTTTCTTT. Protein sequence: CASSSVSREAFF.

A word on this clonotype: An end of the junction does not agree with germline; a read error may underlie this. The rearrangement uses TRBV4-1 and TRBJ1-5; D uncertain. The CDR3 is 12 residues long. CDR1 is MGHRA, CDR2 YSYEKL, per germline. Here the CDR3 reads CASSQGSLPQHF. DNA of the CDR3: TGCGCTAGCAGCCAAGGCAGTCTACCCCAGCATTTT.

Note on this clonotype: A much larger clone sits a single nucleotide away, making a read error possible. The chain uses TRBV6-1 and TRBJ2-7; D is undetermined. The germline V gene has CDR1 MNHNS and CDR2 SASEGT. Trimming removed 10 bases at V and 2 bases at J, with 15 bases between. The CDR3 sequence is 13 residues long. In nucleotides, the CDR3 is TGTGCCATCGATCAAATAGGGACCTACGAGCAGTACTTC. The encoded protein is CAIDQIGTYEQYF.

This clonotype was counted many times. CDR3 sequence reads: CASSYSDRGMEFF. The CDR3 DNA reads as TGTGCCAGCAGTTACTCTGACAGGGGAATGGAGTTCTTC. The rearrangement links TRBV6-5 to TRBJ2-1; 8 nucleotides match TRBD1. Per germline, CDR1 MNHEY and CDR2 SVGAGI. After removal of 0 bases from V and 14 bases from J, the junction contained 6 bases not matched to a gene. The CDR3 spans 13 residues.

This rearrangement joins TRBV28 to TRBJ2-7; possible D gene TRBD1, 6 bases. The CDR3 contains 15 residues. V gave up 8 bases and J gave up 8 bases, with 25 bases separating them. Germline lookup yields CDR1 MDHEN and CDR2 SYDVKM. CDR3 residues: CASGFLGTPDHKQYF. The CDR3 nucleotides read TGTGCCAGCGGCTTTTTGGGGACACCCGATCACAAGCAGTACTTC.

This clonotype has ten or more counts. The chain uses TRBV6-1 and TRBJ2-1; a weak D match, TRBD1 (5 bases). V was cut by 2 bases and J by 9 bases, with 20 bases left in between. The CDR3 consists of 16 residues. Per the germline V gene, CDR1 is MNHNS and CDR2 is SASEGT. The DNA for the CDR3 is TGTGCCAGCAGTGAACGTGGGCAGGGAAGTTTAGGTGAGCAGTTCTTC. Protein product: CASSERGQGSLGEQFF.

The rearrangement joins TRBV6-1 to TRBJ2-5; TRBD1 is a possible D gene (6 bases). Germline lookup yields CDR1 MNHNS and CDR2 SASEGT. This CDR3 region has 13 residues. Between the trimmed V and J ends, which lost 4 bases and 5 bases, there was a span of 11 bases. DNA of the CDR3: TGTGCCAGCAGTGTCAGGGGCCGGGAGACCCAGTACTTC. The encoded protein is CASSVRGRETQYF.

The sample holds many counts of this clonotype. This chain connects TRBV6-6 to TRBJ2-7; no clear D. The CDR3 loop spans 11 amino acids. Trimming took 5 bases from V and 4 from J, leaving 6 bases between them. The V gene's germline CDR1 is MNHNY and CDR2 SVGAGI (reference sequence). In DNA form, the CDR3 reads TGTGCCAGCAGTCGGGTTTACGAGCAGTACTTC. It translates to CASSRVYEQYF.

To note about this clonotype: Germline is not matched at one junction end, which may reflect a read error. The V call is TRBV4-1, the J call TRBJ2-2; the D is unclear. The germline CDR1 and CDR2 sequences are MGHRA and YSYEKL. This CDR3 spans 14 amino acids. CDR3 protein: CASSKLGITRELFF. The CDR3 DNA reads as TGCGCCAGCAGCAAACTGGGGATCACCAGGGAGCTGTTTTTT.

This clonotype was recorded once. A much larger clone sits a single nucleotide away, making a read error possible. J is TRBJ1-2 and V is TRBV6-1, with 8 positions matching TRBD1. CDR1 MNHNS and CDR2 SASEGT come from the germline V gene. CDR3 length: 14 residues. This CDR3 reads CAISGDRSHYGYTF. DNA of the CDR3: TGTGCCATCAGTGGGGACAGGAGTCACTATGGCTACACCTTC.

On this clonotype itself: Germline is not matched at one junction end, which may reflect a read error. This chain connects TRBV11-2 to TRBJ2-5; TRBD2 is a possible D gene (7 bases). There are 15 residues in the CDR3. Germline assignment: CDR1 SGHAT and CDR2 FQNNGV. CDR3 amino acids: CASSWTDGGGESQYF. The CDR3, as DNA: TGTGCCAGCAGCTGGACAGATGGGGGGGGGGAGAGCCAGTACTTC. Complete variable domain (other parts from reference TRBV11-2 and TRBJ2-5): EAGVAQSPRYKIIEKRQSVAFWCNPISGHATLYWYQQILGQGPKLLIQFQNNGVVDDSQLPKDRFSAERLKGVDSTLKIQPAKLEDSAVYLCASSWTDGGGESQYFGPGTRLLVL.

The rearrangement joins TRBV28 to TRBJ1-5, with D hard to call. Trimming stripped 3 bases from V and 6 bases from J, with 12 bases between. The germline V gene has CDR1 MDHEN and CDR2 SYDVKM. There are 14 residues in the CDR3. CDR3 DNA sequence: TGTGCCAGCAGTTTTCCCGTAAAGGGTCAGCCCCAGCATTTT. This sequence encodes CASSFPVKGQPQHF.

A single count supports this clonotype. Its ends do not fully match the called genes, so a read error is possible. The rearrangement joins TRBV11-2 to TRBJ1-1, with 8 bases identical to TRBD1. Germline CDR1 and CDR2: SGHAT and FQNNGV. This CDR3 is built from 17 residues. The CDR3 DNA follows: TGTGCCAGCAGCTGGATGGTGGCAGGGGGCCGCGTCACTGAGGCTTTCTTT. Translating it yields CASSWMVAGGRVTEAFF.

This chain links TRBV11-2 with TRBJ2-1, with 8 nucleotides matching TRBD2. Looked up from germline, CDR1 is SGHAT and CDR2 is FQNNGV. V gave up 0 bases and J gave up 13 bases; unmatched junction bases: 11. The CDR3 covers 15 residues. The CDR3 DNA reads as TGTGCCAGCAGCTTAGATGGCGGGAGGAGTTCTAAACAGTTCTTC. Amino acids: CASSLDGGRSSKQFF. Full variable domain (missing parts from reference TRBV11-2 and TRBJ2-1): EAGVAQSPRYKIIEKRQSVAFWCNPISGHATLYWYQQILGQGPKLLIQFQNNGVVDDSQLPKDRFSAERLKGVDSTLKIQPAKLEDSAVYLCASSLDGGRSSKQFFGPGTRLTVL.

Comment on this clonotype: Mismatch with germline at one junction end may stem from a read error. The J gene is TRBJ1-2, the V gene TRBV10-2, with 8 bases matching TRBD1. The CDR3 contains 14 residues. The germline V gene encodes CDR1 WSHSY and CDR2 SAAADI. The CDR3 bases are TGCGCCATCAGTGGATCAGGGGGCGCTGGGGGCTACACCTTC. Translating it yields CAISGSGGAGGYTF.

V and J are TRBV2 and TRBJ2-3, with no clear D. The V end lost 11 bases, the J end lost 0 bases, and 15 bases lay between the germline ends. CDR3 length: 14 amino acids. Germline loops: CDR1 SNHLY, CDR2 FYNNEI. In DNA form, the CDR3 reads TGTGCCCGCCATAGGCTTGTTAGCACAGATACGCAGTATTTT. This encodes CARHRLVSTDTQYF.

With respect to this clonotype: A read error may produce the germline difference seen at one junction end. V usage is TRBV11-1 and J usage is TRBJ2-3, with D perhaps given as TRBD1 or TRBD2 (8 bases each). Germline V CDR1 and CDR2: SGHAT, FQDESV (reference sequence). This CDR3 has 18 amino acids. CDR3 region: CASSLRTGTRGRRDTQYF. The CDR3 DNA follows: TGTGCCAGCAGCTTACGGACAGGGACTAGAGGGAGAAGAGATACGCAGTATTTC.

In its sample, this clonotype was seen once. A much larger clone differs from this one at a single base, so this may be a read error. V gene TRBV5-4 combines with J gene TRBJ1-1; D call uncertain. CDR1 and CDR2 (germline): SGHNT, YYREEE (reference sequence). V was cut by 3 bases and J by 3 bases, with 9 bases left in between. The CDR3 spans 13 residues. The CDR3 spells CASSSEKYTEAFF. For the CDR3, the DNA is TGTGCCAGCAGCTCAGAGAAGTACACTGAAGCTTTCTTT.

Ten or more counts support this clonotype. V gene TRBV11-2 combines with J gene TRBJ1-1; 7 nucleotides match TRBD1. The CDR3 totals 13 residues. Per germline, CDR1 SGHAT and CDR2 FQNNGV. V lost 3 bases and J lost 4; bases outside the gene matches: 2. This CDR3 is CASSFRQGTEAFF. Here the CDR3 DNA reads TGTGCCAGCAGCTTTCGACAGGGCACTGAAGCTTTCTTT.

Remarks on this clonotype: One end of the junction varies from germline; a read error may be responsible. This rearrangement joins TRBV5-6 to TRBJ2-7; 7 positions agree with TRBD1. Germline V gene lookup returns CDR1 SGHDT and CDR2 YYEEEE. This CDR3 region has 14 residues. The CDR3 region is CASWFRGRTYGQHF. The CDR3 bases are TGTGCCAGCTGGTTCAGGGGGAGAACCTACGGGCAGCACTTC.

This clonotype was recorded once. This may arise from a read error, as a much more abundant clone is one base away. This chain connects TRBV14 to TRBJ2-1, with 12 bases aligning to TRBD2. CDR1 SGHDN and CDR2 FVKESK come from the germline V gene. This CDR3 is built from 17 residues. CDR3 sequence: CASSQMPGLAGGSEHFF. The CDR3 nucleotides are TGTGCCAGCAGCCAAATGCCCGGTCTAGCGGGAGGGAGTGAGCACTTCTTC.

This chain uses TRBV6-2 or TRBV6-3 with TRBJ2-1; TRBD2 matches at 11 bases. Germline V gene sequence: CDR1 MNHEY, CDR2 SVGEGT. The CDR3 runs to 15 residues. Trimming cost V 5 bases and J 9 bases; bases outside gene matches: 9. CDR3 residues: CASSLTSGKALEQFF. As DNA, the CDR3 is TGTGCCAGCAGTCTGACTAGCGGGAAGGCCCTTGAGCAGTTCTTC.